What follows are 9 T cell receptor beta chains derived from one specimen sequenced in a study of control samples from healthy donors and cancer patients. Method: immunoSEQ multiplex PCR; TCRdb's copy keeps in-frame clones and lacks some. This table holds fewer than 65,000 clones, approximately 89% found once. Sequenced sample: PBMCs. The receptors were sampled from a man between 40 and 49 years old with colorectal cancer.

V gene TRBV28 combines with J gene TRBJ2-5; TRBD1 agrees at 7 bases. CDR3 length equals 13 residues. Trimming took 3 bases from V and 2 from J; bases not matched to a gene: 0. Germline V CDR1 and CDR2: MDHEN, SYDVKM. CDR3 residues: CASSLGQQETQYF. The CDR3 coding sequence is TGTGCCAGCAGTTTGGGACAGCAAGAGACCCAGTACTTC.

This chain links TRBV27 with TRBJ1-4, with 7 bases identical to TRBD1. The CDR3 contains 14 residues. The V gene end was trimmed by 8 bases and the J gene end by 4 bases; junction bases not matched to a gene: 7. Germline V lookup: CDR1 MNHEY, CDR2 SMNVEV (reference sequence). This chain's CDR3 is CASGKTGSNEKLFF. The CDR3 nucleotides are TGTGCCAGCGGGAAGACAGGGAGTAATGAAAAACTGTTTTTT. The full variable domain, its missing parts supplied by reference TRBV27 and TRBJ1-4, is EAQVTQNPRYLITVTGKKLTVTCSQNMNHEYMSWYRQDPGLGLRQIYYSMNVEVTDKGDVPEGYKVSRKEKRNFPLILESPSPNQTSLYFCASGKTGSNEKLFFGSGTQLSVL.

This sequence joins TRBV5-1 and TRBJ2-7, with D perhaps matching TRBD2 (6 bases). The length of the CDR3 is 16 residues. The V and J ends lost 0 bases and 6 bases respectively, with 19 bases between them. From germline, CDR1 is SGHRS and CDR2 YFSETQ. The CDR3 is CASSLGQGPRRGEQYF. DNA of the CDR3: TGCGCCAGCAGCTTGGGCCAGGGCCCTCGGCGGGGCGAGCAGTACTTC.

The CDR3 reads CASSPTSGRYNEQFF. The CDR3 nucleotides read TGTGCCAGCAGCCCTACTAGCGGGCGATACAATGAGCAGTTCTTC. This chain connects TRBV7-3 to TRBJ2-1; 9 bases align to TRBD2. This CDR3 has 15 amino acids. Losses at the gene ends were 5 bases for V and 4 bases for J; bases not matched to a gene: 6. Germline V gene lookup returns CDR1 SGHTA and CDR2 FQGTGA.

The rearrangement links TRBV19 to TRBJ2-5, with D unresolved. Trimming left V 6 bases short and J 4 bases short, with 12 bases between. CDR1 is LNHDA and CDR2 is SQIVND in the germline V gene (reference sequence). This CDR3 has 13 residues. This chain's CDR3 is CASSQGRRETQYF. DNA of the CDR3: TGTGCCAGTAGCCAAGGACGGAGAGAGACCCAGTACTTC.

The rearrangement joins TRBV28 to TRBJ2-5; D possibly corresponds to TRBD2 (5 bases). Deletions cut 7 bases from V and 0 bases from J, with 12 bases between. The germline gives CDR1 MDHEN, CDR2 SYDVKM. CDR3 length: 14 residues. CDR3 nucleotides: TGTGCCAGCAAACCCCCGGACTACCAAGAGACCCAGTACTTC. Residues: CASKPPDYQETQYF.

Only one count was recorded for this clone. V gene TRBV6-2 or TRBV6-3 combines with J gene TRBJ2-3, with D possibly called TRBD1 or TRBD2 (6 bases each). CDR1 is MNHEY, CDR2 SVGEGT, per germline. V was pared by 2 bases and J by 7 bases, with 19 bases between. The CDR3 has 16 amino acids. CDR3 protein: CASSYLWGATTNTQYF. The CDR3 nucleotides are TGTGCCAGCAGTTACCTTTGGGGGGCAACGACGAATACGCAGTATTTT.

The V call is TRBV11-2, the J call TRBJ2-5, with D perhaps assigned TRBD1 or TRBD2 (5 bases each). The CDR3 sequence is 18 residues long. Germline CDR1 and CDR2: SGHAT and FQNNGV. Trimming took 1 base from V and 1 from J, leaving 19 bases between them. CDR3 sequence: CASSLALGETVTQETQYF. DNA of the CDR3: TGTGCCAGCAGCTTAGCCTTGGGGGAGACAGTAACCCAAGAGACCCAGTACTTC.

The V call is TRBV4-2, the J call TRBJ1-1; D perhaps matches TRBD1 (6 bases). Germline CDR1 reads LGHNA; CDR2 reads YNFKEQ. There are 16 residues in the CDR3. With 8 bases removed from V and 1 base from J, the gap between germline ends came to 20 bases. This chain's CDR3 is CASQPNYQGGNTEAFF. The CDR3 nucleotides are TGTGCCAGCCAGCCAAATTACCAAGGGGGGAACACTGAAGCTTTCTTT.